Following are 12 T cell receptor beta chains from one sample sequenced in a study of blood T cell repertoires in COVID-19. The data were produced by immunoSEQ multiplex PCR, yet TCRdb's version contains in-frame clones alone and is incomplete. The repertoire includes 200,000 to 250,000 clones, 82% of them detected once, and about 3.6% sits in the top ten. The sample comprised peripheral blood. The receptors here all came from a woman over 75 with acute or convalescent COVID-19.

The V call is TRBV10-3, the J call TRBJ2-7; 9 bases are shared with TRBD1. Germline V gene data show CDR1 as ENHRY and CDR2 as SYGVKD. The CDR3 extends over 16 amino acids. V lost 6 bases and J lost 1; bases outside the gene matches: 10. CDR3 in amino acids: CAIRAEPGQGSYEQYF. The CDR3 DNA reads as TGTGCCATCAGGGCAGAACCGGGACAGGGTTCCTACGAGCAGTACTTC.

The gene calls are TRBV2 and TRBJ1-5; 8 bases are a match to TRBD1. Germline V gene lookup returns CDR1 SNHLY and CDR2 FYNNEI. There are 13 residues in the CDR3. After removal of 6 bases from V and 4 bases from J, the junction contained 2 bases not matched to a gene. The CDR3 protein is CASRYRGNQPQHF. CDR3 sequence (DNA): TGTGCCAGCAGGTACAGGGGGAATCAGCCCCAGCATTTT.

The V call is TRBV24-1, the J call TRBJ1-5; TRBD1 agrees at 7 bases. Per germline, CDR1 KGHDR and CDR2 SFDVKD. V dropped 6 bases and J dropped 1; count of bases not matched to a gene: 5. This CDR3 is 15 amino acids long. In DNA form, the CDR3 reads TGTGCCACCAGTCAGGGGGTGGGAAGCAATCAGCCCCAGCATTTT. It translates to CATSQGVGSNQPQHF.

V gene TRBV10-2 combines with J gene TRBJ2-7, with D perhaps TRBD1 (6 bases). Germline values: CDR1 WSHSY, CDR2 SAAADI. Trimming removed 3 bases from V and 6 bases from J, with 12 bases in between. CDR3 size: 13 residues. CDR3 sequence: CASSEQGRVEQYF. In nucleotides, the CDR3 is TGCGCCAGCAGTGAACAGGGACGGGTCGAGCAGTACTTC.

This rearrangement joins TRBV18 to TRBJ1-2, with unresolved D. The CDR3 is made up of 13 amino acids. The V end was cut by 3 bases, the J end by 7 bases, with 12 bases between. CDR1 is KGHSH and CDR2 is LQKENI in the germline V gene. CDR3 in DNA: TGTGCCAGCTCACCGACACCGTCTGCTGGCTACACCTTC. Protein: CASSPTPSAGYTF. Based on the CDR3 plus reference TRBV18 and TRBJ1-2, the full variable domain is NAGVMQNPRHLVRRRGQEARLRCSPMKGHSHVYWYRQLPEEGLKFMVYLQKENIIDESGMPKERFSAEFPKEGPSILRIQQVVRGDSAAYFCASSPTPSAGYTFGSGTRLTVV.

On this clone itself: Different DNA sequences within this sample yield the same CDR3. The chain couples TRBV18 to TRBJ1-4, with D perhaps TRBD1 (6 bases). The CDR3 runs to 15 residues. The V end was cut by 0 bases, the J end by 3 bases, with 8 bases between. The germline CDR1 and CDR2 sequences are KGHSH and LQKENI. CDR3 in DNA: TGTGCCAGCTCACCACCCCAGGGGTCTAATGAAAAACTGTTTTTT. Translation: CASSPPQGSNEKLFF.

V gene TRBV4-2 combines with J gene TRBJ1-5, with D unclear. The CDR3 consists of 16 residues. Germline V CDR1 and CDR2: LGHNA, YNFKEQ. Trimming stripped 0 bases from V and 3 bases from J, with 12 bases between. The CDR3 bases are TGTGCCAGCAGCCAAGAACTCGTGAGGTCCAATCAGCCCCAGCATTTT. Its protein is CASSQELVRSNQPQHF.

The count of this clone is one. This rearrangement joins TRBV7-3 to TRBJ1-2; tentatively, D is TRBD1 (6 bases). The CDR3 has 15 residues. Looked up from germline, CDR1 is SGHTA and CDR2 is FQGTGA. Deletions cut 5 bases from V and 0 bases from J, with 13 bases between. This chain's CDR3 is CASSPTGRANYGYTF. The DNA for the CDR3 is TGTGCCAGCAGCCCCACAGGGAGGGCTAACTATGGCTACACCTTC.

This chain links TRBV2 with TRBJ1-3; 8 bases fit TRBD1. Trimming cost V 6 bases and J 4 bases; bases outside gene matches: 5. Germline CDR1 reads SNHLY; CDR2 reads FYNNEI. The CDR3 is 14 residues long. Written as DNA, the CDR3 is TGTGCCAGCAGGGTCGGGACAGGAGGAAACACCATATATTTT. Translated, it gives CASRVGTGGNTIYF.

The gene calls are TRBV5-5 and TRBJ1-5; D uncertain. The length of the CDR3 is 15 residues. The V gene's germline CDR1 is SGHKS and CDR2 YYEKEE (reference sequence). V gave up 0 bases and J gave up 3 bases, with 10 bases separating them. The CDR3 DNA reads TGTGCCAGCAGCTTGGACAGTTTCCCCAATCAGCCCCAGCATTTT. Amino acids: CASSLDSFPNQPQHF.

In this sample, this clone turned up many times. The rearrangement links TRBV6-2 or TRBV6-3 to TRBJ1-2; D gene uncertain. V gave up 0 bases and J gave up 6 bases, with 14 bases separating them. The CDR3 is 15 amino acids. The germline gives CDR1 MNHEY, CDR2 SVGEGT. The CDR3 DNA is TGTGCCAGCAGTTACTCGCCAGACGACTCCAATGGCTACACCTTC. This encodes CASSYSPDDSNGYTF.

The V call is TRBV9, the J call TRBJ1-1; D is unclear. The germline gives CDR1 SGDLS, CDR2 YYNGEE. The germline V and J ends were trimmed by 4 bases and 3 bases, with 13 bases remaining between them. CDR3 length equals 14 residues. Written as DNA, the CDR3 is TGTGCCAGCAGCCCGTCGCTTCGAGACACTGAAGCTTTCTTT. Amino acids: CASSPSLRDTEAFF.